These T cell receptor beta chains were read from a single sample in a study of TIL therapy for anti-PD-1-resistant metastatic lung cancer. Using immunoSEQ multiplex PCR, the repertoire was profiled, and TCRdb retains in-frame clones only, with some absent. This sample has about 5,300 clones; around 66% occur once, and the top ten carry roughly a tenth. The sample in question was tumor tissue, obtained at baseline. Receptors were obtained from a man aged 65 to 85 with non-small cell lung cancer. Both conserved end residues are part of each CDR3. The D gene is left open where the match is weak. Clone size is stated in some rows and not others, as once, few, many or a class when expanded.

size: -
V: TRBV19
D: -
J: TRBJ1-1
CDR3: CASTPGPLNTEAFF
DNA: TGTGCCAGTACCCCCGGGCCGTTGAACACTGAAGCTTTCTTT

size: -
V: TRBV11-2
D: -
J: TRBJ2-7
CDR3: CASSLQPPGPIAYEQYF
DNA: TGTGCCAGCAGCTTACAGCCCCCGGGACCCATAGCCTACGAGCAGTACTTC

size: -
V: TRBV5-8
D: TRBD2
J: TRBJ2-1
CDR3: CASSVGTSPYNEQFF
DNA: TGTGCCAGCAGCGTAGGGACTAGCCCCTACAATGAGCAGTTCTTC

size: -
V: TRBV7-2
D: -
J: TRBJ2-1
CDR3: CASSLVSGVINEQFF
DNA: TGTGCCAGCAGCTTAGTCAGCGGTGTGATCAATGAGCAGTTCTTC

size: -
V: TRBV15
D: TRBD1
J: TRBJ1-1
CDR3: CATSRGQGKGGTEAFF
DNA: TGTGCCACCAGCAGAGGACAGGGGAAAGGAGGCACTGAAGCTTTCTTT

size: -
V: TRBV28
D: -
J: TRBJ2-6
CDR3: CASRIPGDGANVLTF
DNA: TGTGCCAGCCGTATCCCCGGGGATGGGGCCAACGTCCTGACTTTC

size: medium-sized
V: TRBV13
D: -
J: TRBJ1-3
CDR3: CASSYDSRAGNTIYF
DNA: TGTGCCAGCAGCTACGACAGTCGGGCTGGAAACACCATATATTTT

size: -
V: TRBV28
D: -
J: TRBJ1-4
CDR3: CASSSSPGYGLFF
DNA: TGTGCCAGCAGTTCATCCCCCGGGTATGGACTGTTTTTT

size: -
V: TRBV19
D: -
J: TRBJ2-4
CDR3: CASSLGSGWDIQYF
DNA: TGTGCCAGTAGCCTCGGGAGCGGGTGGGACATTCAGTACTTC

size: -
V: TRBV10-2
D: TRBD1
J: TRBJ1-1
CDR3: CATTGTDTEAFF
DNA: TGCGCCACCACCGGGACAGACACTGAAGCTTTCTTT

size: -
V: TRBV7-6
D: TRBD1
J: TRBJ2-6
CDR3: CASSSRQGYGANVLTF
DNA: TGTGCCAGCAGCTCCCGACAGGGGTATGGGGCCAACGTCCTGACTTTC

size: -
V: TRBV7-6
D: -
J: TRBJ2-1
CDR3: CASSWQRYNEQFF
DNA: TGTGCCAGCAGCTGGCAGCGGTACAATGAGCAGTTCTTC

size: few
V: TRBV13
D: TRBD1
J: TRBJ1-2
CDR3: CASSLGDREGGYTF
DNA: TGTGCCAGCAGCTTAGGGGACAGGGAGGGCGGCTACACCTTC

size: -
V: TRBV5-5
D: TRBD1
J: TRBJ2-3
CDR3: CASSQPGQPSTDTQYF
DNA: TGTGCCAGCAGCCAGCCGGGACAGCCAAGCACAGATACGCAGTATTTT

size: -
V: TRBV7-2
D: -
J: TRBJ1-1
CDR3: CASSLDAGTEAFF
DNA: TGTGCCAGCAGCTTAGATGCGGGGACTGAAGCTTTCTTT

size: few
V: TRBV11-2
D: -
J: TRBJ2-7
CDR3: CASSSSGTASYEQYF
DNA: TGTGCCAGCAGCTCGTCCGGGACGGCTTCCTACGAGCAGTACTTC

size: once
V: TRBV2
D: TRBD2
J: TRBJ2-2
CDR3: CASSGTIGTSGSNTGELFF
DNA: TGTGCCAGCAGTGGGACGATCGGGACTAGCGGATCGAACACCGGGGAGCTGTTTTTT

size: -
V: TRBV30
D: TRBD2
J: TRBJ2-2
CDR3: CAWSYGLAGVAGELFF
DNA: TGTGCCTGGAGTTATGGGCTAGCGGGAGTCGCCGGGGAGCTGTTTTTT

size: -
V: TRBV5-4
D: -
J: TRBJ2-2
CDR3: CASSSKQLNTGELFF
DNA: TGTGCCAGCAGCTCAAAACAGCTAAACACCGGGGAGCTGTTTTTT

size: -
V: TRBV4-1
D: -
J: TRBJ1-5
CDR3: CASSQAADLPQHF
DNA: TGCGCCAGCAGCCAAGCCGCGGATCTGCCCCAGCATTTT

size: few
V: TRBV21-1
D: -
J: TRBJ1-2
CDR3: CASSTFRQQNYGYTF
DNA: TGTGCCAGCAGCACCTTTCGACAGCAAAACTATGGCTACACCTTC

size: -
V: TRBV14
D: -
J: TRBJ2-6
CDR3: CASSQRVGGANVLTF
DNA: TGTGCCAGCAGCCAGAGAGTAGGGGGGGCCAACGTCCTGACTTTC

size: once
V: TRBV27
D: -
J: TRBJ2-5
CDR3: CASSRWGEETQYF
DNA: TGTGCCAGCAGCCGTTGGGGCGAAGAGACCCAGTACTTC

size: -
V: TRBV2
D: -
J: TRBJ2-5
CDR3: CASRSGTQRGETQYF
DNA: TGTGCCAGCAGGAGCGGAACTCAAAGGGGGGAGACCCAGTACTTC

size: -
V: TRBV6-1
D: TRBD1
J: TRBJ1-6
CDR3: CASSDKTTTGVRGTLHF
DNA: TGTGCCAGCAGTGACAAAACAACGACAGGGGTCCGGGGAACCCTCCACTTT

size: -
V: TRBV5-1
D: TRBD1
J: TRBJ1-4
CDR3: CASSTGATNEKLFF
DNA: TGCGCCAGCAGCACAGGGGCAACTAATGAAAAACTGTTTTTT

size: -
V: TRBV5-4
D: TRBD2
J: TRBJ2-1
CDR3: CASSTRLAGVRDGQFF
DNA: TGTGCCAGCAGCACTCGACTAGCGGGGGTCCGGGACGGGCAGTTCTTC

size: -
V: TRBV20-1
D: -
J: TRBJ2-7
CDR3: CSASHHEQYF
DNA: TGCAGTGCTAGTCACCACGAGCAGTACTTC

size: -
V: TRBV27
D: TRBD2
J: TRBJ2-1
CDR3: CASSFLSGIYNEQFF
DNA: TGTGCCAGCAGTTTTCTAAGCGGGATTTACAATGAGCAGTTCTTC

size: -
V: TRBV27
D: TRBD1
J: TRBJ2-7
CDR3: CASRTGGPSYEQYF
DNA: TGTGCCAGCAGGACAGGGGGCCCATCCTACGAGCAGTACTTC

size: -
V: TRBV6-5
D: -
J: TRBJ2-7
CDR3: CASRESSLGDYEQYF
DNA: TGTGCCAGCAGAGAATCTAGCCTTGGAGACTACGAGCAGTACTTC

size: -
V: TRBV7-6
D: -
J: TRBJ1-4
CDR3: CASSLGLQGPGKLFF
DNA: TGTGCCAGCAGCTTAGGTCTGCAGGGCCCCGGAAAACTGTTTTTT